This T cell receptor beta chain was identified in a study of metastatic and nonmetastatic thyroid tumors. Looking at the study overall: Comparative analysis of repertoires was undertaken across blood and tumor or nodule tissue obtained from malignant and benign thyroid patients.

The CDR3 spans 13 residues. The V and J ends lost 3 bases and 5 bases respectively, with 11 bases between them. Broader study findings: When malignant thyroid tumors were compared with benign nodules, TCR beta diversity was reportedly significantly higher in the malignant tumors. This held in both blood and tumor samples.

All patients were treatment-naive before thyroid surgery. This clone was counted between two and nine times. Its antigen is undetermined. How the authors handled the data: Built for papillary thyroid cancer, a distant-metastasis classifier drew on CDR3 differences across clinicopathological groups. TCRdb reprocessed the PCR reads via MiXCR. These V and J calls rely on TCRdb rather than the paper's analysis. The sample records approximately 5,200 clones, 37% being singletons. This clonotype was sampled from a male donor with papillary thyroid cancer or a benign thyroid nodule (not recorded which). Some clones in this sample may be carry-over from other donors' samples. This chain links TRBV12-3 or TRBV12-4 with TRBJ2-7; D call uncertain. Sequencing used tumor tissue. The CDR3 bases are TGTGCCAGCAGTTTGAAGGGTGTCCACGAGCAGTACTTC. It encodes CASSLKGVHEQYF.